Below, 8 T cell receptor beta chains from the same sample are listed, as sequenced in a study of OX40 agonist ivuxolimab in advanced cancers. The data were produced by immunoSEQ multiplex PCR, yet TCRdb's version contains in-frame clones alone and is incomplete. The table lists about 78,000 clones, 84% of them singletons. The sample consisted of CD4+ or CD8+ T cells sorted from blood, taken in a trial of the OX40 agonist ivuxolimab. The receptor set was obtained from an adult with an advanced solid tumor such as melanoma, head and neck, liver or kidney cancer.

The CDR3 spells CASRQGATGNTIYF. The DNA of the CDR3 is TGTGCCAGCAGACAGGGGGCTACTGGAAACACCATATATTTT. J is TRBJ1-3 and V is TRBV7-9; 9 positions match TRBD1. CDR3 size: 14 residues. V trimming: 6 bases; J trimming: 2 bases; junction bases outside the gene matches: 2. Germline-derived CDR1 and CDR2 are SEHNR and FQNEAQ (reference sequence).

The chain carries TRBV7-9 and TRBJ1-3, with D unclear. The germline gives CDR1 SEHNR, CDR2 FQNEAQ (reference sequence). The V end was cut by 2 bases, the J end by 0 bases, with 14 bases between. The CDR3 length is 17 residues. In DNA form, the CDR3 reads TGTGCCAGCAGCTTAAAGGCAGTCCCAAACTCTGGAAACACCATATATTTT. Translation: CASSLKAVPNSGNTIYF.

The V call is TRBV20-1, the J call TRBJ2-7, with D hard to call. The CDR3 is made up of 11 amino acids. Germline loops: CDR1 DFQATT, CDR2 SNEGSKA (reference sequence). The ends were cut back, 3 bases at V and 5 bases at J, with 8 bases in the middle. The CDR3 here is CSASLGHEQYF. The CDR3 DNA is TGCAGTGCTAGCTTAGGGCACGAGCAGTACTTC.

V and J are TRBV23-1 and TRBJ2-3, with D possibly TRBD2 on 6 matching bases. TRBV23-1 is sorted into the ORF group, with uncertain function. The CDR3 consists of 14 residues. V was pared by 6 bases and J by 5 bases, with 15 bases between. The DNA for the CDR3 is TGCGCCAGCAGCGGGTGTCGGGGGAGAGATACGCAGTATTTT. Translation: CASSGCRGRDTQYF.

CDR3 region: CSVIGGGPTDTQYF. The CDR3 DNA sequence: TGCAGCGTTATTGGAGGGGGGCCCACAGATACGCAGTATTTT. V is TRBV29-1 and J is TRBJ2-3, with D possibly being TRBD1 or TRBD2 (6 bases each). V gave up 5 bases and J gave up 2 bases, with 14 bases separating them. The germline V gene has CDR1 SQVTM and CDR2 ANQGSEA. The CDR3 consists of 14 residues.

In nucleotides, the CDR3 is TGTGCCAGCAGCTTGGGAGGAGGGACGAGTACTGAAGCTTTCTTT. This translates into CASSLGGGTSTEAFF. The rearrangement uses TRBV5-5 and TRBJ1-1; D is possibly TRBD1 (5 bases). From germline, CDR1 is SGHKS and CDR2 YYEKEE (reference sequence). This CDR3 is 15 amino acids long. V lost 0 bases and J lost 5, with 14 bases in between.

The chain joins TRBV29-1 to TRBJ2-5, with 7 positions matching TRBD2. The CDR3 is 14 amino acids. Germline-derived CDR1 and CDR2 are SQVTM and ANQGSEA. With 8 bases clipped from V and 3 bases from J, the junction kept 12 bases outside the gene matches. CDR3 DNA sequence: TGCAGCACCTCGCTGGGGGGGAGGAAAGAGACCCAGTACTTC. It is translated as CSTSLGGRKETQYF.

This clone was seen only once. This rearrangement joins TRBV7-9 to TRBJ2-4; D gene ambiguous. Germline V CDR1 and CDR2: SEHNR, FQNEAQ (reference sequence). Between the trimmed V and J ends, which lost 5 bases and 5 bases, there was a span of 13 bases. The CDR3 covers 14 residues. The CDR3 DNA reads as TGTGCCAGCAGCCCTTTGTGGGCGGAAAACATTCAGTACTTC. Protein product: CASSPLWAENIQYF.